The clone carrying this T cell receptor (beta chain) was seen more than once but under ten times. Its antigen is unidentified. These data originate in a study of esophageal squamous cell carcinoma under preoperative chemotherapy. Time point defined: before preoperative PTX-NDP chemotherapy. Preoperative chemotherapy with paclitaxel-nedaplatin was given to patients before surgery. TCRdb reanalysed the PCR reads using MiXCR and keeps one entry per CDR3 protein. The sample contains fewer than 15,000 distinct CDR3 sequences, under 65% of which appear only once. Study-level findings and limits: Chemotherapy was followed by significantly higher TCR diversity in peripheral T cells only, not tumor-infiltrating lymphocytes. After paclitaxel-nedaplatin, abundant clones were more likely to contract than amplify. After treatment, tumor-infiltrating lymphocytes apparently came partly from blood T cells.

The V end lost 5 bases, the J end lost 2 bases, and 13 bases lay between the germline ends. Germline V gene data show CDR1 as SGHTA and CDR2 as FQGNSA. The length of the CDR3 is 16 residues. The biological material was taken from a patient given preoperative chemotherapy. The chain joins TRBV7-2 to TRBJ2-6, with D perhaps matching TRBD2 (6 bases). The origin of this receptor is a human donor with esophageal squamous cell carcinoma. The donor label of this sample is uncertain. CDR3 amino acids: CASSPRRGPGANVLTF. The CDR3 DNA follows: TGTGCCAGCAGCCCAAGGCGGGGTCCTGGGGCCAACGTCCTGACTTTC.